This T cell receptor (beta chain) was documented in a study of blood T cell repertoires in COVID-19. Study context: Sites in the United States, Italy and Spain provided acute and convalescent COVID-19 samples. In each case, the material was cDNA or gDNA derived from T cells, B-cell-depleted T cells, or PBMCs.

Using immunoSEQ multiplex PCR, the repertoire was profiled, and TCRdb retains in-frame clones only, with some absent. The profile shows roughly 240,000 clones, around 85% of them singletons. Seattle's enrolled individuals joined amid active infection and were then monitored longitudinally. V shed 3 bases and J 4 bases; nucleotides not matched to a gene: 5. There are 15 residues in the CDR3. Germline V lookup: CDR1 SGHRS, CDR2 YFSETQ. The sequenced sample consisted of peripheral blood. The receptor was isolated from a man aged 50-60 years with COVID-19, enrolled during active disease. This chain connects TRBV5-1 to TRBJ2-3, with TRBD2 matching 10 bases. In DNA form, the CDR3 reads TGCGCCAGCAGCTACAGCGGGGGGGCGGCAGATACGCAGTATTTT. It translates to CASSYSGGAADTQYF. The complete variable domain, with remaining parts taken from reference TRBV5-1 and TRBJ2-3, reads KAGVTQTPRYLIKTRGQQVTLSCSPISGHRSVSWYQQTPGQGLQFLFEYFSETQRNKGNFPGRFSGRQFSNSRSEMNVSTLELGDSALYLCASSYSGGAADTQYFGPGTRLTVL.